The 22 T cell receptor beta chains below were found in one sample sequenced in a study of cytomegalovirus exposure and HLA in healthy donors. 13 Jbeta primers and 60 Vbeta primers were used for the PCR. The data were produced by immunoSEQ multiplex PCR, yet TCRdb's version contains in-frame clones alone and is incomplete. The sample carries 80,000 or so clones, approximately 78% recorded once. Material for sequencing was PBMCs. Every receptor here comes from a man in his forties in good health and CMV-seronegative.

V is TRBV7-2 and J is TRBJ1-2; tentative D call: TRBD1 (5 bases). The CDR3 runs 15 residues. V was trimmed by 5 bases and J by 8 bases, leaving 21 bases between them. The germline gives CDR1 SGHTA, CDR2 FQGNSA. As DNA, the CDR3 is TGTGCCAGCAGCACCCGGGACCGGGGGGGAGAAGGCTACACCTTC. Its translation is CASSTRDRGGEGYTF.

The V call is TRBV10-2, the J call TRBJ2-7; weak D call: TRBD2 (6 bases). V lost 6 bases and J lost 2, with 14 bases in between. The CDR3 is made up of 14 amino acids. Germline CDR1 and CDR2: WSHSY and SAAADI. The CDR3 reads CASRVTGVAYEQYF. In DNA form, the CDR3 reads TGCGCCAGCAGGGTTACGGGGGTAGCCTACGAGCAGTACTTC.

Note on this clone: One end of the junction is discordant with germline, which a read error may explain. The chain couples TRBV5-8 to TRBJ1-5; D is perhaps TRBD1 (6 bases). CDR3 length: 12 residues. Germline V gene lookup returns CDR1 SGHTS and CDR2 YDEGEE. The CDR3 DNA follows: TGTGCCAGCAGCCTCTTAAGACAGGTCCAATATTTT. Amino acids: CASSLLRQVQYF.

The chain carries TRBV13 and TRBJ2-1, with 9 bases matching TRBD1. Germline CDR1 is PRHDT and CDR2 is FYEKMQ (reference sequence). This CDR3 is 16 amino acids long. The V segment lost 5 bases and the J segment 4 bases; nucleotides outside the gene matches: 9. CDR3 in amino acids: CASSIPGQGIYNEQFF. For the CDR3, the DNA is TGTGCCAGCAGCATACCGGGACAGGGTATATACAATGAGCAGTTCTTC. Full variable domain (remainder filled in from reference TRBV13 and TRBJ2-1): AAGVIQSPRHLIKEKRETATLKCYPIPRHDTVYWYQQGPGQDPQFLISFYEKMQSDKGSIPDRFSAQQFSDYHSELNMSSLELGDSALYFCASSIPGQGIYNEQFFGPGTRLTVL.

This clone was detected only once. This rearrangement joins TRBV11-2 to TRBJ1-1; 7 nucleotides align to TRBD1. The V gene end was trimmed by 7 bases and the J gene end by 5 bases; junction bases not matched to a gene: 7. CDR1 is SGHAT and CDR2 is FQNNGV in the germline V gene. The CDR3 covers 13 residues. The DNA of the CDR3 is TGTGCCAGCACTTATAGGGGGCAGACTGAAGCTTTCTTT. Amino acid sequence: CASTYRGQTEAFF.

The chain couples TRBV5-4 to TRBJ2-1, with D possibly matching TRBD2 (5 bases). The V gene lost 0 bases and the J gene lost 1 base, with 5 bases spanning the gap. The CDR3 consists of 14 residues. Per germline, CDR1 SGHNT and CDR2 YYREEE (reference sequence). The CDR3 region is CASSLGGSYNEQFF. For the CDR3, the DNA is TGTGCCAGCAGCTTGGGCGGGTCCTACAATGAGCAGTTCTTC.

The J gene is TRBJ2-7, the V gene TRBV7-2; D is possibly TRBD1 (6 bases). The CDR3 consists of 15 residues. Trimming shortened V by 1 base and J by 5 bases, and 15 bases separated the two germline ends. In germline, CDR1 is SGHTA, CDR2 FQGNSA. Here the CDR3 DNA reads TGTGCCAGCAGCTTAGAACAGGGTTACGGCGACGAGCAGTACTTC. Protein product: CASSLEQGYGDEQYF.

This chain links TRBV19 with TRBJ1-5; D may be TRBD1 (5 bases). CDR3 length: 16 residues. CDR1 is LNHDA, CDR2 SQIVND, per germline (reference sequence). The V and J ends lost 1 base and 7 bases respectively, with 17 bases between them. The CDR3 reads CASSIVSVGTGQPQHF. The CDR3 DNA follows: TGTGCCAGTAGTATAGTTTCGGTAGGGACTGGGCAGCCCCAGCATTTT.

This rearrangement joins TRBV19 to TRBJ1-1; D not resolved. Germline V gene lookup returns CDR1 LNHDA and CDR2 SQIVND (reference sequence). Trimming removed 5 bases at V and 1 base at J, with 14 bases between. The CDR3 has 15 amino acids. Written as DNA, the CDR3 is TGTGCCAGTAGTGTCCCGGCAGGTGCGAACACTGAAGCTTTCTTT. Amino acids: CASSVPAGANTEAFF. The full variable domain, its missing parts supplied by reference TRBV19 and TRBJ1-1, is DGGITQSPKYLFRKEGQNVTLSCEQNLNHDAMYWYRQDPGQGLRLIYYSQIVNDFQKGDIAEGYSVSREKKESFPLTVTSAQKNPTAFYLCASSVPAGANTEAFFGQGTRLTVV.

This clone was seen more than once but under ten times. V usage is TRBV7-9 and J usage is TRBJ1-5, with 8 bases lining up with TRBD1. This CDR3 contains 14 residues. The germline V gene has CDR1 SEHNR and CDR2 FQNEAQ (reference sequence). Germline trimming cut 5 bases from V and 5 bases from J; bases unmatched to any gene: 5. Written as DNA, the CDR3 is TGTGCCAGCAGCCCATCGACAGGGGATCAGCCCCAGCATTTT. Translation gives CASSPSTGDQPQHF.

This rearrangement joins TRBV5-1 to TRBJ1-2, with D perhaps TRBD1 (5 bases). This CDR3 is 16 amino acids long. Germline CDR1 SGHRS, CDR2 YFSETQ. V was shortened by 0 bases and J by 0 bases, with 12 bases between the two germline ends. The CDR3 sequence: CASSLAPDTSNYGYTF. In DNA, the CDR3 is TGCGCCAGCAGCTTGGCCCCGGACACTTCTAACTATGGCTACACCTTC.

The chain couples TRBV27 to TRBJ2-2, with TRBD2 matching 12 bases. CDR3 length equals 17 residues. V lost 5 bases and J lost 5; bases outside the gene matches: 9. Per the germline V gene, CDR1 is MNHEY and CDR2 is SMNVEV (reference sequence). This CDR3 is CASSVLAGGGPTGELFF. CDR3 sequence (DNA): TGTGCCAGCAGTGTCCTAGCGGGAGGGGGCCCAACCGGGGAGCTGTTTTTT.

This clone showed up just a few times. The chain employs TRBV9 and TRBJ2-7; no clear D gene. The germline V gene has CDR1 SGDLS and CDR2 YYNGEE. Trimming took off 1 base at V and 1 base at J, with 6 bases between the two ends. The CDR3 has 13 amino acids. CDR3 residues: CASSVQRSYEQYF. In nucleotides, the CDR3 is TGTGCCAGCAGCGTACAACGGTCCTACGAGCAGTACTTC.

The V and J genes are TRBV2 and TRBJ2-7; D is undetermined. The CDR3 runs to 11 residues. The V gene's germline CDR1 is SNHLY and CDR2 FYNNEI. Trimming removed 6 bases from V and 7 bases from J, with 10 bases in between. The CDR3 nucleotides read TGTGCCAGCAGGTATACTTCGGAGCAGTACTTC. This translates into CASRYTSEQYF.

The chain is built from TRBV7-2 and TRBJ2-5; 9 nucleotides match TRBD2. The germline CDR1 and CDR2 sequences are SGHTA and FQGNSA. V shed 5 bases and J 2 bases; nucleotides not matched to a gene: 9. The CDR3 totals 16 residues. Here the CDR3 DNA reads TGTGCCAGCAGCCCTATTTTGACTAGCGGACAAGAGACCCAGTACTTC. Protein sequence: CASSPILTSGQETQYF.

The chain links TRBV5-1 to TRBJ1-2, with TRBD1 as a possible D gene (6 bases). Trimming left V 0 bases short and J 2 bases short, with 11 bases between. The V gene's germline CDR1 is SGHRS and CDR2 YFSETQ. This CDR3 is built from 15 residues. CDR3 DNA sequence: TGCGCCAGCAGCTTGGATGGGGGCGCCAACTATGGCTACACCTTC. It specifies CASSLDGGANYGYTF.

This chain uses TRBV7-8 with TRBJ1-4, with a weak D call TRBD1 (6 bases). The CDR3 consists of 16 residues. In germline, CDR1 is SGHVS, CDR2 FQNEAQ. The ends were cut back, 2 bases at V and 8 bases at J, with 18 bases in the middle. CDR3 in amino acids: CASSLRWGGQGEKLFF. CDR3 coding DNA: TGTGCCAGCAGCTTACGCTGGGGGGGCCAGGGGGAAAAACTGTTTTTT.

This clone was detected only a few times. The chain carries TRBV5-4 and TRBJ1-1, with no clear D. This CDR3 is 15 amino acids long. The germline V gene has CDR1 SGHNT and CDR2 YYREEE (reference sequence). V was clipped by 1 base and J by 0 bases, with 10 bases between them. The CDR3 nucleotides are TGTGCCAGCAGCTTGACCCGGGGTATGAACACTGAAGCTTTCTTT. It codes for CASSLTRGMNTEAFF.

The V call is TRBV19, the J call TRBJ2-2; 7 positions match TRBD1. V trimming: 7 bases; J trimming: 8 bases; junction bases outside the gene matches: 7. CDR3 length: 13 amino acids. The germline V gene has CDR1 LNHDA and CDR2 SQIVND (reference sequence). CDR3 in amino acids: CASIDTGVGELFF. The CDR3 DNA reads TGTGCCAGTATTGACACAGGGGTTGGGGAGCTGTTTTTT.

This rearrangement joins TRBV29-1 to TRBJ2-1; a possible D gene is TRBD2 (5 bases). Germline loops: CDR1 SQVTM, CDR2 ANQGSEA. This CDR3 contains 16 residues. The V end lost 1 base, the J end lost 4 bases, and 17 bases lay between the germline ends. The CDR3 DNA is TGCAGCGTTGAAGTAGGAAACGGGGAATCTTACAATGAGCAGTTCTTC. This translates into CSVEVGNGESYNEQFF.

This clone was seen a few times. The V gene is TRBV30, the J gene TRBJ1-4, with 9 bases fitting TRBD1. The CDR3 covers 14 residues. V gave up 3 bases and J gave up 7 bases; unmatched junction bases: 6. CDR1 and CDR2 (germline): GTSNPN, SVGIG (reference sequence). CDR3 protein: CAWSRDREGEKLFF. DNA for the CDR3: TGTGCCTGGAGCAGGGACAGGGAAGGTGAAAAACTGTTTTTT.

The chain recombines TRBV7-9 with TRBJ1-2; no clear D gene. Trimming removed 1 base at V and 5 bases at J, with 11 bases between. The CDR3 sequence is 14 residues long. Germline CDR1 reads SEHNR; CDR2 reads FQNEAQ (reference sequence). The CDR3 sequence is CASSLEVGLYGYTF. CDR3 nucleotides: TGTGCCAGCAGCTTAGAGGTTGGGCTTTATGGCTACACCTTC.